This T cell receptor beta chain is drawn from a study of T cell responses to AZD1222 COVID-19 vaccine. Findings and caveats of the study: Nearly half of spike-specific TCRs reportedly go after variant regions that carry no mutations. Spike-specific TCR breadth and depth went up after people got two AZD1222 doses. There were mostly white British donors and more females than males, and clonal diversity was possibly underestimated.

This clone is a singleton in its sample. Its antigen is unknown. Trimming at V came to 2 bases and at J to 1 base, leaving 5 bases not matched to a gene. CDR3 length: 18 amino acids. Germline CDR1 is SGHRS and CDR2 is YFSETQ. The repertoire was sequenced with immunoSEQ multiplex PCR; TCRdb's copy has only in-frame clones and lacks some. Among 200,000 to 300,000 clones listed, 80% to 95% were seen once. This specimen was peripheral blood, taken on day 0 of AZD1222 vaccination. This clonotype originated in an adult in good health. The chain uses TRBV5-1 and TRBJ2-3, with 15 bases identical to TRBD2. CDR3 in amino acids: CASSLGLAGGPGTDTQYF. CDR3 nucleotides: TGCGCCAGCAGCTTAGGACTAGCGGGAGGGCCCGGCACAGATACGCAGTATTTT.